The T cell receptor beta chain under discussion was sequenced for a study of T cell responses to AZD1222 COVID-19 vaccine. Second-dose recipients at about 4 or about 12 weeks were treated as one pooled group. There are 14 residues in the CDR3. Trimming removed 0 bases at V and 6 bases at J, with 10 bases between. Germline CDR1 reads SGHRS; CDR2 reads YFSETQ. Measured with immunoSEQ multiplex PCR; TCRdb has only the in-frame clones, and not every one. The table includes 100,000 to 150,000 clones, 85% detected once. The clonotype comes from an adult who received the AZD1222 COVID-19 vaccine. The chain has TRBV5-1 and TRBJ2-1; D is ambiguous. Source: peripheral blood, taken 28 days after the second AZD1222 dose. The CDR3 spells CASSLEPVGNEQFF. Written as DNA, the CDR3 is TGCGCCAGCAGCTTGGAACCAGTGGGCAATGAGCAGTTCTTC.